These 24 T cell receptor beta chains came from one sample sequenced in a study of shared clonotypes between healthy human individuals. Measured with immunoSEQ multiplex PCR; TCRdb has only the in-frame clones, and not every one. This table holds roughly 1 million clones, roughly 74% found once. The sequenced material came from memory CD4+ T cells from PBMCs. Indicated subset: CD45RA-negative fraction. Every receptor here comes from a man between 18 and 29 years old in good health. Some clones in this sample may be carry-over from other donors' samples.

The chain recombines TRBV7-2 with TRBJ2-5; D perhaps matches TRBD2 (6 bases). The CDR3 totals 15 residues. CDR1 is SGHTA and CDR2 is FQGNSA in the germline V gene. V lost 2 bases and J lost 4, with 14 bases in between. The CDR3 is CASSLPFGGGETQYF. The CDR3 region has the DNA TGTGCCAGCAGCTTACCCTTTGGGGGAGGAGAGACCCAGTACTTC.

This clone was recorded a few times. The chain links TRBV28 to TRBJ1-1; 7 nucleotides line up with TRBD1. CDR3 length: 13 amino acids. Trimming removed 2 bases from V and 7 bases from J; junction bases left unmatched: 4. CDR1 MDHEN and CDR2 SYDVKM come from the germline V gene. The CDR3 spells CASSLGRDSEAFF. CDR3 nucleotide sequence: TGTGCCAGCAGTTTAGGACGGGACAGTGAAGCTTTCTTT.

This chain connects TRBV27 to TRBJ1-2; D possibly corresponds to TRBD1 (5 bases). V was trimmed by 5 bases and J by 5 bases, leaving 15 bases between them. The CDR3 contains 14 residues. Germline V lookup: CDR1 MNHEY, CDR2 SMNVEV (reference sequence). Here the CDR3 DNA reads TGTGCCAGCAGTCCAAGGGACGGCCTTTATGGCTACACCTTC. Residues: CASSPRDGLYGYTF.

V gene TRBV4-3 combines with J gene TRBJ2-1, with D perhaps being TRBD1 or TRBD2 (7 bases each). The ends were cut back, 1 base at V and 7 bases at J, with 14 bases in the middle. The CDR3 runs to 15 residues. Germline CDR1 LGHNA, CDR2 YSLEER. CDR3 in DNA: TGCGCCAGCAGCCAAGCCTCAGGGGGGGTGAATGAGCAGTTCTTC. Protein sequence: CASSQASGGVNEQFF.

Comments on this clone: A much larger clone is a single base away; this may be a read error. The gene calls are TRBV11-2 and TRBJ2-1; no clear D gene. V was cut by 4 bases and J by 2 bases, with 3 bases left in between. The CDR3 length is 12 residues. CDR1 and CDR2 (germline): SGHAT, FQNNGV. The CDR3 spells CASSSTYNEQFF. The CDR3 DNA reads as TGTGCCAGCAGCTCGACCTACAATGAGCAGTTCTTC.

The chain carries TRBV11-2 and TRBJ2-7; TRBD2 aligns across 12 bases. CDR1 and CDR2 (germline): SGHAT, FQNNGV. This CDR3 is 18 amino acids long. With V trimmed by 5 bases and J by 2 bases, 13 bases remained unmatched. CDR3: CASSPIKGGLAGTYEQYF. Written as DNA, the CDR3 is TGTGCCAGCAGCCCTATTAAGGGAGGACTAGCGGGGACCTACGAGCAGTACTTC.

J is TRBJ1-3 and V is TRBV9; D is uncertain. Germline values: CDR1 SGDLS, CDR2 YYNGEE. Trimming took 1 base from V and 4 from J, leaving 15 bases between them. The CDR3 consists of 16 residues. CDR3 loop: CASSVRNTMGGNTIYF. In DNA, the CDR3 is TGTGCCAGCAGCGTACGCAACACCATGGGAGGAAACACCATATATTTT. The whole variable domain, filled in from reference TRBV9 and TRBJ1-3, reads DSGVTQTPKHLITATGQRVTLRCSPRSGDLSVYWYQQSLDQGLQFLIQYYNGEERAKGNILERFSAQQFPDLHSELNLSSLELGDSALYFCASSVRNTMGGNTIYFGEGSWLTVV.

The DNA of the CDR3 is TGTGGAGCTGGGGCCAACGTCCTGACTTTC. It yields the protein CGAGANVLTF. V is TRBV12-5 and J is TRBJ2-6; D is unresolved. Germline V gene sequence: CDR1 LGHNT, CDR2 FRNRAP. This CDR3 has 10 residues.

In regard to this clone: Other nucleotide sequences in the sample specify the same CDR3. J is TRBJ2-7 and V is TRBV2; D remains ambiguous. Germline-derived CDR1 and CDR2 are SNHLY and FYNNEI. The CDR3 covers 14 residues. Trimming pared 4 bases from V and 1 base from J, leaving 11 bases between. The CDR3 DNA is TGTGCCAGCAGTGGGACGGCTTCATCCTACGAGCAGTACTTC. It translates to CASSGTASSYEQYF.

V usage is TRBV19 and J usage is TRBJ2-7; D is unresolved. V was cut by 1 base and J by 6 bases, with 10 bases left in between. CDR3 size: 13 residues. In germline, CDR1 is LNHDA, CDR2 SQIVND (reference sequence). The CDR3 protein is CASSIGQASEQYF. CDR3 sequence (DNA): TGTGCCAGTAGTATAGGCCAAGCCAGCGAGCAGTACTTC. Full variable domain (outside the CDR3, taken from reference TRBV19 and TRBJ2-7): DGGITQSPKYLFRKEGQNVTLSCEQNLNHDAMYWYRQDPGQGLRLIYYSQIVNDFQKGDIAEGYSVSREKKESFPLTVTSAQKNPTAFYLCASSIGQASEQYFGPGTRLTVT.

V gene TRBV30 combines with J gene TRBJ1-6; maybe TRBD1 (6 bases). Deletions cut 4 bases from V and 10 bases from J, with 14 bases between. The germline V gene encodes CDR1 GTSNPN and CDR2 SVGIG (reference sequence). The CDR3 is made up of 13 amino acids. The CDR3: CAWTDRRESPLHF. As DNA, the CDR3 is TGTGCCTGGACCGACAGGAGGGAATCACCCCTCCACTTT.

This chain uses TRBV2 with TRBJ2-1, with 9 bases aligning to TRBD2. The CDR3 consists of 16 residues. The germline V gene encodes CDR1 SNHLY and CDR2 FYNNEI. J lost 2 bases, V lost 6 bases, and 8 bases had no gene match. The chain's CDR3 is CASSRGGAGTYNEQFF. The CDR3 nucleotides are TGTGCCAGCAGCCGCGGGGGGGCTGGGACCTACAATGAGCAGTTCTTC.

V gene TRBV5-1 combines with J gene TRBJ2-7; TRBD1 agrees at 9 bases. This CDR3 region has 17 residues. Germline CDR1 is SGHRS and CDR2 is YFSETQ. After removal of 4 bases from V and 2 bases from J, the junction contained 13 bases not matched to a gene. The CDR3 region is CASSPQKLRTGAYEQYF. The CDR3 DNA reads TGCGCCAGCAGCCCGCAAAAACTCCGGACAGGGGCCTACGAGCAGTACTTC.

The gene calls are TRBV29-1 and TRBJ2-3; 10 bases are shared with TRBD1. J gave up 2 bases and V 5 bases, and 10 bases lay outside the gene matches. The CDR3 runs 16 residues. Germline loops: CDR1 SQVTM, CDR2 ANQGSEA. The CDR3 loop reads CSVPSGTGEPTDTQYF. In nucleotides, the CDR3 is TGCAGCGTTCCCTCTGGGACAGGGGAACCCACAGATACGCAGTATTTT.

The chain employs TRBV7-2 and TRBJ2-7, with TRBD2 matching over 9 bases. The CDR3 extends over 16 amino acids. V dropped 4 bases and J dropped 5; count of bases not matched to a gene: 12. Germline-derived CDR1 and CDR2 are SGHTA and FQGNSA. For the CDR3, the DNA is TGTGCCAGCAGCTCCCCCCTAGAGGCGGGAGGGAACGAGCAGTACTTC. As protein: CASSSPLEAGGNEQYF.

This clone has at least ten counts. Written as DNA, the CDR3 is TGCGCCAGCAGCCAAGAACCGGGGGGACAGCCCCAGCATTTT. It specifies CASSQEPGGQPQHF. The chain links TRBV4-3 to TRBJ1-5; weak D call: TRBD1 (5 bases). CDR3 length: 14 amino acids. V was shortened by 0 bases and J by 7 bases, with 10 bases between the two germline ends. Germline values: CDR1 LGHNA, CDR2 YSLEER.

The chain couples TRBV7-3 to TRBJ2-7, with D unclear. Germline lookup yields CDR1 SGHTA and CDR2 FQGTGA. Trimming took off 5 bases at V and 4 bases at J, with 12 bases between the two ends. This CDR3 has 13 amino acids. The CDR3 loop reads CASSREGSYEQYF. In nucleotides, the CDR3 is TGTGCCAGCAGCCGAGAAGGGTCGTACGAGCAGTACTTC.

The genes are TRBV5-8 and TRBJ2-1; no firm D call. V lost 4 bases to trimming and J lost 11 bases, with 13 bases between them. Germline lookup yields CDR1 SGHTS and CDR2 YDEGEE. This CDR3 contains 12 residues. In DNA, the CDR3 is TGTGCCAGCAGCCGACGAGGTGGGAAGCAGTTCTTC. This encodes CASSRRGGKQFF.

The chain links TRBV6-1 to TRBJ1-2; D remains ambiguous. Germline lookup yields CDR1 MNHNS and CDR2 SASEGT. V dropped 7 bases and J dropped 8 bases, with 14 bases sitting between them. The CDR3 spans 12 residues. DNA for the CDR3: TGTGCCAGCAAAACCAGCCTCAACGGCTACACCTTC. Protein: CASKTSLNGYTF.

This chain links TRBV28 with TRBJ1-5; no firm D call. This CDR3 comprises 17 residues. CDR1 is MDHEN and CDR2 is SYDVKM in the germline V gene. The V end lost 2 bases, the J end lost 1 base, and 15 bases lay between the germline ends. The CDR3 DNA sequence: TGTGCCAGCAGTTTAGAAGGAGGAGGATTAAGCAATCAGCCCCAGCATTTT. Translating gives CASSLEGGGLSNQPQHF.

This rearrangement joins TRBV6-6 to TRBJ2-1; tentative D call: TRBD2 (5 bases). The CDR3 runs 13 residues. Germline V gives CDR1 MNHNY, CDR2 SVGAGI (reference sequence). Trimming stripped 6 bases from V and 8 bases from J, with 14 bases between. In nucleotides, the CDR3 is TGTGCCAGCAGGTACGGGGATGTCGATGAGCAGTTCTTC. Its translation: CASRYGDVDEQFF.

A few counts support this clone. The sample contains more than one DNA sequence encoding this CDR3. The J gene is TRBJ2-7, the V gene TRBV7-6; D unresolved. The CDR3 length is 13 residues. V gave up 4 bases and J gave up 5 bases, with 12 bases separating them. Germline V CDR1 and CDR2: SGHVS, FNYEAQ. The CDR3 loop reads CASSSPDRDEQYF. CDR3 DNA: TGTGCCAGCAGCTCGCCGGACCGGGACGAGCAGTACTTC. The whole variable domain, filled in from reference TRBV7-6 and TRBJ2-7, reads GAGVSQSPRYKVTKRGQDVALRCDPISGHVSLYWYRQALGQGPEFLTYFNYEAQQDKSGLPNDRFSAERPEGSISTLTIQRTEQRDSAMYRCASSSPDRDEQYFGPGTRLTVT.

As to this clone: The sample holds other DNA sequences that translate to the same CDR3. V and J are TRBV4-3 and TRBJ1-1; possibly TRBD1 for D (6 bases). CDR3 length: 13 residues. CDR1 LGHNA and CDR2 YSLEER come from the germline V gene. V lost 3 bases and J 2 bases, leaving 7 bases between the germline ends. The CDR3 DNA follows: TGCGCCAGCAGCCAGGACAGAAACACTGAAGCTTTCTTT. Amino acid sequence: CASSQDRNTEAFF.

This rearrangement joins TRBV6-1 to TRBJ1-2; D unresolved. CDR1 and CDR2 (germline): MNHNS, SASEGT. The CDR3 runs to 11 residues. Trimming removed 8 bases from V and 4 bases from J, with 8 bases in between. CDR3 region: CASGSSYGYTF. CDR3 DNA: TGTGCCAGCGGATCCTCCTATGGCTACACCTTC.